The entry below gives a single TCR beta chain sequence along with its context. This clone's antigen is unknown. No qualities accompany the bases; no much larger clone lies one base away. This entry comes from a study of blood T cell repertoires in COVID-19 (dated by TCRdb to about 2020). For context, the study as a whole: Samples from collaborators originated in the United States, Italy and Spain and spanned both the acute and convalescent phases of COVID-19. Nearly every sample came with metadata listing a de-identified subject ID, COVID-19 status, age in years and sex. The material from the prospective study consisted of cDNA or gDNA derived from T cells, B-cell-depleted T cells, or PBMCs. Samples came from the ongoing ImmuneRACE study (first 160 participants) plus 1,254 subjects from 6 global collaborators. A freely available public database, intended as a resource for researchers studying the immune response to SARS-CoV-2, is where the repertoires were released. The dataset comprised deeply sampled blood TCRbeta repertoires from subjects exposed to, actively infected with, or recovered from COVID-19. Where available, HLA class I and class II types were obtained from metadata supplied by the sample provider rather than from assay-based typing.

Broader findings and caveats from the paper: The quantity of clinical and demographic metadata differed by source and by participant and was supplied without curation.

Participants in the prospective study were aged roughly 18 to 100 years, lived in 20 to 30 United States geographic areas, and enrolled through a virtual design. In the prospective study, cohorts were assigned on the basis of participant-reported clinical history obtained from a screening survey and a study questionnaire. Mobile phlebotomists in the prospective study collected whole blood, serum and a nasopharyngeal or oropharyngeal swab from every participant. Additional blood draws and questionnaires over an approximately 2-month period could optionally be provided by prospective study participants. Blood samples from the prospective study were shipped frozen or at room temperature prior to DNA extraction. The immunoSEQ Assay, a bias-controlled multiplex PCR, was used to amplify TCRbeta CDR3 regions from genomic DNA. On the authors' methods: Nucleated cell counts per sample were estimated from amplification of reference gene primers within the assay. Sequence reads were collapsed and filtered to measure the absolute abundance of every unique TCRbeta CDR3 rearrangement. For each sample, productive Simpson clonality was calculated as the square root of Simpson's diversity index over productive rearrangements. TCRdb limited this immuneACCESS table to in-frame rearrangements with V and J called. A share of clones is missing; checked studies link under half to unresolved V genes, and the rest is unexplained. That table gives V, J and clone size, and the DNA gave D and trimming. The sample table records around 250,000 clones; about nine tenths of these occur just once. The ten largest clonotypes hold 1.2% of the sample.

The junction shows trimming of 4 bases on V and 0 bases on J, plus 10 bases between the germline ends. CDR1 and CDR2, looked up from the germline V gene, are SGHRS and YFSETQ. There are 14 amino acids in the CDR3, from cysteine to phenylalanine inclusive. The DNA shown is the 42-base CDR3, in frame from base 1. The clonotype was recovered from a human donor in a cohort exposed to, infected with or recovered from COVID-19 (not recorded which). The donor label of this sample is uncertain. Source material: PBMCs or T cells enriched from blood (not recorded which). Recombination joined TRBV5-1 with TRBJ1-2; the D gene is not confidently resolved. The CDR3 has the sequence CASSPRLANYGYTF. The DNA sequence is given as TGCGCCAGCAGCCCCCGACTGGCTAACTATGGCTACACCTTC.